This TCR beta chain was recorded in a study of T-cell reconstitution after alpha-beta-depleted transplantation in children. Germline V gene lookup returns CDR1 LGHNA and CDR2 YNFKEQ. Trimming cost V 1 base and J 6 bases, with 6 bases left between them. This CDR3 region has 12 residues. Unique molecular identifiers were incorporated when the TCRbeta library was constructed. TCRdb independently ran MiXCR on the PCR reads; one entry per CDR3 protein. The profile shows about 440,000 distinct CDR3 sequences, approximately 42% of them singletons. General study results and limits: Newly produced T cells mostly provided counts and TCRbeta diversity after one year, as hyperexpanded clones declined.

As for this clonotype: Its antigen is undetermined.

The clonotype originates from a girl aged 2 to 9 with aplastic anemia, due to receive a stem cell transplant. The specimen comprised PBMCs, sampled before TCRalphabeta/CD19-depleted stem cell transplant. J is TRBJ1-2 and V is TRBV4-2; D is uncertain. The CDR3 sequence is CASSQGPDGYTF. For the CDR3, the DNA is TGTGCCAGCAGCCAAGGACCCGATGGCTACACCTTC.